The clone carrying this T cell receptor (beta chain) has just one count. Treatment of the sample: some 20 received Ad26.COV2.S at low or high dose, single or two shots; 5 received placebo; per-sample allocation not given. Specimens were obtained on day 63 following the first vaccine or placebo injection. The repertoire was sequenced with immunoSEQ multiplex PCR; TCRdb's copy has only in-frame clones and lacks some. The table records 350,000 to 400,000 clones, around nine tenths of them present only once. This entry comes from a study of Ad26.COV2.S vaccination and SARS-CoV-2 variants. This material consisted of peripheral blood, taken in a trial of Ad26.COV2.S vaccine versus placebo. The sequence was collected from a person between 18 and 60 years old who received the Ad26.COV2.S COVID-19 vaccine or a placebo.

The CDR3 protein is CASSPESRNEQFF. DNA of the CDR3: TGTGCCAGCAGCCCCGAATCAAGGAATGAGCAGTTCTTC. The chain joins TRBV5-6 to TRBJ2-1; unclear D gene. The CDR3 length is 13 residues. CDR1 SGHDT and CDR2 YYEEEE come from the germline V gene. Trimming pared 4 bases from V and 7 bases from J, leaving 12 bases between.